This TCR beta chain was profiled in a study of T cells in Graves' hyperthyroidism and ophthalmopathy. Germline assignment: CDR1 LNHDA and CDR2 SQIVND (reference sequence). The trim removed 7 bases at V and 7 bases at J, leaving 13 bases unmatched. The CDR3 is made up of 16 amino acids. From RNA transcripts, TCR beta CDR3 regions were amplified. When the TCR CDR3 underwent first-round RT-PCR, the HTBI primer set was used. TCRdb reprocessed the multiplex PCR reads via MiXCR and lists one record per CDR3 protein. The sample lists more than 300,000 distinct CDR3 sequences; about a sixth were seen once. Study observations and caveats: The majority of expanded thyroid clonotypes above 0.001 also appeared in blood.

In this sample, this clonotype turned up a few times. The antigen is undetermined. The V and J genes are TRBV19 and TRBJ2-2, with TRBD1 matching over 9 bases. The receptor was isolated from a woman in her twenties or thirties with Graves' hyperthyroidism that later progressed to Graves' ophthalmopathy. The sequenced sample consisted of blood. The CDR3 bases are TGTGCCAGTACCCTCGGGGGGACAGGGTTAATCGGGGAGCTGTTTTTT. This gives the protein CASTLGGTGLIGELFF.